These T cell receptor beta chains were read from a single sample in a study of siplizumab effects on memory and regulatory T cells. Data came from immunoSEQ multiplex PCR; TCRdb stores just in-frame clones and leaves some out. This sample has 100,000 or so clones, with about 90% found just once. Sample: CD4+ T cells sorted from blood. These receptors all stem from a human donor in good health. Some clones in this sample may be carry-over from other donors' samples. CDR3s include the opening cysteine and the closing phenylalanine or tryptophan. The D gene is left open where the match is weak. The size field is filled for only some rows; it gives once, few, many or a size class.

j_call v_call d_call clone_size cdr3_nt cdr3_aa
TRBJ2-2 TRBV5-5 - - TGTGCCAGCACCTCGATCCTCTCCACCGGGGAGCTGTTTTTT CASTSILSTGELFF
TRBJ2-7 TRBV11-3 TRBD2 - TGTGCCAGCAGCTTTGGGACCCTAGCGGGAGGGCGAGGCGAGCAGTACTTC CASSFGTLAGGRGEQYF
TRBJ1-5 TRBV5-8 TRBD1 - TGTGCCAGCAGCTTTCTTAGTGCGGCAGGGGGCAGACAGCCCCAGCATTTT CASSFLSAAGGRQPQHF
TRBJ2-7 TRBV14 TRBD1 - TGTGCCAGCAGCCAAAACAGGGGCCGGAGTTACGAGCAGTACTTC CASSQNRGRSYEQYF
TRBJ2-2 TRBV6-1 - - TGTGCCAGCAGCCAAGTCCTAGCTAGCACCGGGGAGCTGTTTTTT CASSQVLASTGELFF
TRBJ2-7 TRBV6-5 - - TGTGCCAGCAGTTACCTCGGACGGAGCTACGAGCAGTACTTC CASSYLGRSYEQYF
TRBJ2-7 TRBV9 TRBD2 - TGTGCCAGCAGCATCCAACACCCCAGGGAGCTAGCGGGAGTTTCCCCTCGCGGCGAGCAGTACTTC CASSIQHPRELAGVSPRGEQYF
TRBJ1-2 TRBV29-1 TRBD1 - TGCAGCGTCGACAGAGACAGGGATAACTATGGCTACACCTTC CSVDRDRDNYGYTF
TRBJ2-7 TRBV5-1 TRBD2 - TGCGCCAGCAGCGCGGGAGCTGGCCACGAGCAGTACTTC CASSAGAGHEQYF
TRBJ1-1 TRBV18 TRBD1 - TGTGCCAGCTCACCACTAGGGACAGGGGGCGGGATCACTGAAGCTTTCTTT CASSPLGTGGGITEAFF
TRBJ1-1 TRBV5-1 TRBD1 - TGCGCCAGCAGCGGGAACAGGGGGCACACTGAAGCTTTCTTT CASSGNRGHTEAFF
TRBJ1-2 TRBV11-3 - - TGTGCCAGCAGCTTCCAGGGAGGCTATGGCTACACCTTC CASSFQGGYGYTF
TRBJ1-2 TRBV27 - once TGTGCCAGCAGTTCAAACGGACAGTTAATTAACTATGGCTACACCTTC CASSSNGQLINYGYTF
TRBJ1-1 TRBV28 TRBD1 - TGTGCCAGCAGTGCCGACAGGGGATGGACTGAAGCTTTCTTT CASSADRGWTEAFF
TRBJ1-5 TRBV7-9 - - TGTGCCAGCAGCTTCTCGACAGAGGGTCAGCCCCAGCATTTT CASSFSTEGQPQHF
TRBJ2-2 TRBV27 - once TGTGCCAGCAGTCTGACCGTCCGCGGAGCGCGGGACACCGGGGAGCTGTTTTTT CASSLTVRGARDTGELFF
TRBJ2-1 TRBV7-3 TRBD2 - TGTGCCAGCAGCCTCGGGACTAGCGGCTACAATGAGCAGTTCTTC CASSLGTSGYNEQFF
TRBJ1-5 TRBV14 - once TGTGCCAGCAGCCAAGTTGGCAGACGCAATCAGCCCCAGCATTTT CASSQVGRRNQPQHF
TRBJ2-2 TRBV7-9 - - TGTGCCAGCAGATGGGCGGGTGTGGACACCGGGGAGCTGTTTTTT CASRWAGVDTGELFF
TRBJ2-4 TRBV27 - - TGTGCCAGCAGTTTCTCAAATCTAGCCAAAAACATTCAGTACTTC CASSFSNLAKNIQYF
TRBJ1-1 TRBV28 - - TGTGCCAGCAGGGACCCTAAGGAAGCTTTCTTT CASRDPKEAFF
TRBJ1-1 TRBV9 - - TGTGCCAGCAGCGTAGCCAGGAACACTGAAGCTTTCTTT CASSVARNTEAFF
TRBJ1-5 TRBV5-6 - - TGTGCCAGCAGCTTGGCCCAGGGTCGGTTGAGCAATCAGCCCCAGCATTTT CASSLAQGRLSNQPQHF
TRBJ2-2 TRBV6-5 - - TGTGCCAGCAGTTTGAGCGGGCCTGCGAACACCGGGGAGCTGTTTTTT CASSLSGPANTGELFF
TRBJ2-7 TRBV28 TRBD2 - TGTGCCAGCTTGCCAGCGGGACTACCTTCCTACGAGCAGTACTTC CASLPAGLPSYEQYF
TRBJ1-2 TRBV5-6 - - TGTGCCAGCAGCCTAGGGGGGGTCTATGGCTACACCTTC CASSLGGVYGYTF
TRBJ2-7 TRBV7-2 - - TGTGCCAGCAGCTTAGTAGCCCAAGGGTACGAGCAGTACTTC CASSLVAQGYEQYF
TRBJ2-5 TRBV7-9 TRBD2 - TGTGCCAGCAGCCTGCCGGGGGGGACCCAGTACTTC CASSLPGGTQYF
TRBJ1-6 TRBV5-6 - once TGTGCCAGCAGCTTTGACAGGCGGACCCTCCACTTT CASSFDRRTLHF
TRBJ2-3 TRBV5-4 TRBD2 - TGTGCCAGCAGCTCTAGCGGGAGTAGAGATACGCAGTATTTT CASSSSGSRDTQYF
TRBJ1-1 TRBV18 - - TGTGCCAGCTCACCACAGGAGAACACTGAAGCTTTCTTT CASSPQENTEAFF
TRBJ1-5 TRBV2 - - TGTGCCAGCATTCGACAGCCCAATCAGCCCCAGCATTTT CASIRQPNQPQHF
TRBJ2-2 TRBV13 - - TGTGCCAGCAGCTTAGGCCGGAGGGTTGGCGAGGAGCTGTTTTTT CASSLGRRVGEELFF
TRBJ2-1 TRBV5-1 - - TGCGCCAGCAGCCCGGATCCTTGGGAGGACAATGAGCAGTTCTTC CASSPDPWEDNEQFF
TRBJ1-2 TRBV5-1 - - TGCGCCAGCAGCTTTACCCCGGGGCCTAACTATGGCTACACCTTC CASSFTPGPNYGYTF
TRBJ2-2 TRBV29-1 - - TGCAGCGTCGGCCCGAACACCGGGGAGCTGTTTTTT CSVGPNTGELFF
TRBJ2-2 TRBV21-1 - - TGTGCCAGCAGCAAAGTAGGGACACAAATAGGCGGGGAGCTGTTTTTT CASSKVGTQIGGELFF
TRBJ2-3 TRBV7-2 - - TGTGCCAGCTCCGGGGCCTCCCAAAGCACAGATACGCAGTATTTT CASSGASQSTDTQYF
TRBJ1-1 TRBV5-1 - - TGCGCCAGCAGCGATGCGGGACGTCCGAACACTGAAGCTTTCTTT CASSDAGRPNTEAFF
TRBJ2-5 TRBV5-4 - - TGTGCCAGCAGCTTGGAGATTCAAGAGACCCAGTACTTC CASSLEIQETQYF
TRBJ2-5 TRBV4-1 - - TGCGCCAGCAGCCAAGAGGCAAGATCAGAGACCCAGTACTTC CASSQEARSETQYF
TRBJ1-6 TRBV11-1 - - TGTGCCAGCAGCTTAGTGGCCAGCAATTCACCCCTCCACTTT CASSLVASNSPLHF
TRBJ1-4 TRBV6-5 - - TGTGCCAGCAGTTACAGGGACCGAAAAAAACTGTTTTTT CASSYRDRKKLFF
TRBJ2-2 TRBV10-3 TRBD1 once TGTGCCATCAGTCAAACAGGGGACACCGGGGAGCTGTTTTTT CAISQTGDTGELFF
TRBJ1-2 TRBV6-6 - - TGTGCCAGCAGCCCGGGCTATGGCTACACCTTC CASSPGYGYTF
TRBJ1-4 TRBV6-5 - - TGTGCCAGCACTACCGCCCCGAGTGAAAAACTGTTTTTT CASTTAPSEKLFF
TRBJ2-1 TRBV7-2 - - TGTGCCAGCAGCTTAAGTCCGGTGAGCTCCTACAATGAGCAGTTCTTC CASSLSPVSSYNEQFF
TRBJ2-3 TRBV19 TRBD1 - TGTGCCAGTAGTCGCCGGGACAGGGCTTCCACAGATACGCAGTATTTT CASSRRDRASTDTQYF
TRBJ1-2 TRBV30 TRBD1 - TGTGCCTGGAGGACAGGGGGCAGCTATGGCTACACCTTC CAWRTGGSYGYTF
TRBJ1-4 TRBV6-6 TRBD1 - TGTGCCAGCAGTTACTCCGGGACAGGGAATGAAAAACTGTTTTTT CASSYSGTGNEKLFF
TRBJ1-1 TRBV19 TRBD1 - TGTGCCAGTAGTCAAATCGGACAGGGAAAACCTGAAGCTTTCTTT CASSQIGQGKPEAFF
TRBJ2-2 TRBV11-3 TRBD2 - TGTGCCAGCAGCTTAGATCCCGGACTAGGAGGCACCGGGGAGCTGTTTTTT CASSLDPGLGGTGELFF